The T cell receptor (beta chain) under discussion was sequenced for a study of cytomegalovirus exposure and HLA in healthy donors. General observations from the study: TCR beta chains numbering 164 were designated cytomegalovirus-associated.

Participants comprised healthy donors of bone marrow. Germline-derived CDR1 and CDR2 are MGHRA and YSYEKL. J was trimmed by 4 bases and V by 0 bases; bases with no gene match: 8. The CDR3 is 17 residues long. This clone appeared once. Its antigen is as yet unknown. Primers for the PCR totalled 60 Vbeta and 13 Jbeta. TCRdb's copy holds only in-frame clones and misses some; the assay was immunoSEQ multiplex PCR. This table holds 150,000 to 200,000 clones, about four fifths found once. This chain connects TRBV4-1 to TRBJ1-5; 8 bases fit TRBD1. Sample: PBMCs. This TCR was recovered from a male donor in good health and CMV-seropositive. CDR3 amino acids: CASSQDPGQGRNQPQHF. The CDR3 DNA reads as TGCGCCAGCAGCCAAGATCCCGGACAGGGACGTAATCAGCCCCAGCATTTT.